This T cell receptor beta chain was identified during a study of CD8 T cells in Susac syndrome (dated by TCRdb to the late 2010s). For context, the study as a whole: Whether CD8+ T cell activation and differentiation in Susac syndrome was antigen driven was tested using repertoire sequencing. The study compared CD8+ T cell repertoire clonality among 12 healthy donors, about 14 Susac syndrome patients and 15 multiple sclerosis patients. Broader findings and caveats from the paper: The number of individuals in the TCR sequencing and HLA analysis was recognized as being relatively small.

Peripheral blood CD8+ and CD4+ T cells from healthy donors, Susac syndrome patients and multiple sclerosis patients were profiled by high-throughput TCR beta sequencing. Treatment-naive patients with stable or active relapsing-remitting disease fulfilling revised McDonald criteria were used as multiple sclerosis controls. Bulk CD8+ and CD4+ T cells were purified by magnetic negative isolation, whereas CD8+ TEMRA cells were enriched by FACS. Blood was collected in EDTA tubes and processed within 24 hours, with PBMCs isolated through density gradient centrifugation. PBMCs intended for TCR sequencing were frozen in liquid nitrogen and were later thawed in a 37 degrees C water bath. Purity of sorted or isolated CD4+, CD8+ and CD8+ TEMRA cells was at least 90%. RNA was extracted with the RNeasy kit and roughly 0.5 to 1 ug was reverse transcribed using random hexamers. The immunoSEQ multiplex PCR assay, covering 54 Vbeta and 13 Jbeta segments, was used to amplify TCR beta CDR3 regions. PCR amplification bias was corrected by using a synthetic template baseline for primer optimization and computational correction. Per the source publication's procedure: Reads were annotated to V, D and J genes per IMGT and analyzed with immunoSEQ Analyzer, keeping only productive sequences. To calculate clonality, Shannon entropy was normalized by log2 of the number of productive unique sequences and then subtracted from one. For each patient and control, public and private clones were evaluated within the 100 most prevalent clones. A clone was defined as Susac-specific if it was absent from the healthy and MS cohorts, from about 1,100 published viral clones and from other ImmuneACCESS disease sequences. The public reads were reprocessed in TCRdb via fastp at Q25 and MiXCR, keeping in-frame beta chains. Duplicate CDR3 protein sequences are folded into a single record with the most common DNA and genes. The V and J calls reflect TCRdb's pipeline rather than the authors' work. This sample lists about 300,000 distinct CDR3 sequences; about 89% were detected once. The ten most abundant clones make up 0.18% of the sample.

Measured from the cysteine to the phenylalanine, the CDR3 is 16 residues long. Only CDR3 DNA remains: 48 bases, in frame from the first base. The CDR1 and CDR2 encoded by the germline V gene are SNHLY and FYNNEI. Germline trimming amounts to 6 bases on V and 3 bases on J, with 8 as the count of junction bases outside the gene matches. Of note for this clonotype: What this receptor recognizes is not known. Base qualities are not at hand, and no much larger clone is one base apart.

This TCR was sampled from a human donor with multiple sclerosis. The rearrangement combines TRBV2 with TRBJ2-1; 10 of the junction bases match TRBD2. Material: CD8+ T cells from PBMCs. The CDR3 region has the sequence CASSLLLAGDYNEQFF. DNA sequence: TGTGCCAGCAGCCTTCTCCTAGCGGGGGACTACAATGAGCAGTTCTTC. Outside the CDR3, residues come from the reference TRBV2 and TRBJ2-1 proteins, so the full variable domain is: EPEVTQTPSHQVTQMGQEVILRCVPISNHLYFYWYRQILGQKVEFLVSFYNNEISEKSEIFDDQFSVERPDGSNFTLKIRSTKLEDSAMYFCASSLLLAGDYNEQFFGPGTRLTVL.